Following are 27 T cell receptor beta chains from one sample sequenced in a study of immune evolution from preneoplasia to lung adenocarcinoma. Assay used: immunoSEQ multiplex PCR; TCRdb lists only in-frame clones, some missing. The repertoire holds some 5,100 clones, with roughly 79% as singletons. The sequencing input was FFPE minimally invasive lung adenocarcinoma tissue. These receptor sequences come from a person aged 60 to 85 with lung adenocarcinoma.

CDR3 nucleotide sequence: TGTGCCAGCTCCCCCGGCGGGAGGGCCTTAGGGCAGTACTTC. Translating gives CASSPGGRALGQYF. The chain has TRBV27 and TRBJ2-7; TRBD2 matches 9 bases. CDR3 length: 14 residues. V lost 8 bases to trimming and J lost 9 bases; unmatched junction nucleotides: 14. Germline V gene sequence: CDR1 MNHEY, CDR2 SMNVEV (reference sequence).

This chain links TRBV15 with TRBJ1-2, with D unresolved. This CDR3 is built from 15 residues. The germline V and J ends were trimmed by 0 bases and 6 bases, with 14 bases remaining between them. CDR1 and CDR2 from the germline V gene are LNHNV and YYDKDF (reference sequence). In nucleotides, the CDR3 is TGTGCCACCAGCAGAGATCCCGGCCCCCTCCATGGCTACACCTTC. Protein sequence: CATSRDPGPLHGYTF.

J is TRBJ2-7 and V is TRBV10-3, with 8 nucleotides matching TRBD1. After removal of 6 bases from V and 0 bases from J, the junction contained 4 bases not matched to a gene. CDR1 and CDR2 (germline): ENHRY, SYGVKD. The CDR3 consists of 14 residues. As DNA, the CDR3 is TGTGCCATCAGACAGACAGGGGACTCCTACGAGCAGTACTTC. This translates into CAIRQTGDSYEQYF.

The chain is built from TRBV19 and TRBJ2-5; a possible D gene is TRBD2 (5 bases). The V end was cut by 3 bases, the J end by 4 bases, with 18 bases between. This CDR3 has 16 residues. Germline CDR1 LNHDA, CDR2 SQIVND (reference sequence). CDR3 region: CASSIGFGVLGETQYF. CDR3 bases: TGTGCCAGTAGTATTGGTTTCGGGGTCTTAGGAGAGACCCAGTACTTC. Complete variable domain (other parts from reference TRBV19 and TRBJ2-5): DGGITQSPKYLFRKEGQNVTLSCEQNLNHDAMYWYRQDPGQGLRLIYYSQIVNDFQKGDIAEGYSVSREKKESFPLTVTSAQKNPTAFYLCASSIGFGVLGETQYFGPGTRLLVL.

This clone is labeled as large. This chain uses TRBV13 with TRBJ2-7; 12 bases are a match to TRBD2. Germline V gives CDR1 PRHDT, CDR2 FYEKMQ (reference sequence). V shed 4 bases, J shed 5 bases, and the junction held 12 bases outside the gene matches. The CDR3 totals 17 residues. The CDR3 region has the DNA TGTGCCAGCAGCTCGCCGGGACTAGCGGGTTTCAGACACGAGCAGTACTTC. Protein sequence: CASSSPGLAGFRHEQYF. The full variable domain, in which reference TRBV13 and TRBJ2-7 provide the parts outside the CDR3, is AAGVIQSPRHLIKEKRETATLKCYPIPRHDTVYWYQQGPGQDPQFLISFYEKMQSDKGSIPDRFSAQQFSDYHSELNMSSLELGDSALYFCASSSPGLAGFRHEQYFGPGTRLTVT.

The genes are TRBV7-2 and TRBJ2-2; D gene uncertain. This CDR3 comprises 13 residues. CDR1 and CDR2 from the germline V gene are SGHTA and FQGNSA. V was pared by 3 bases and J by 6 bases, with 8 bases between. The CDR3 DNA follows: TGTGCCAGCAGCTTTTCGTTTGCCGGGGAGCTGTTTTTT. Translated: CASSFSFAGELFF.

This chain connects TRBV7-3 to TRBJ1-3, with D uncertain. The CDR3 has 16 amino acids. Germline CDR1 and CDR2: SGHTA and FQGTGA. As DNA, the CDR3 is TGTGTCAAAGCCCTCAGACCCCTAGGGCCTGGAAACACCATATATTTT. Its translation: CVKALRPLGPGNTIYF.

The J gene is TRBJ1-5, the V gene TRBV27, with D maybe TRBD1 (5 bases). Trimming stripped 2 bases from V and 4 bases from J, with 15 bases between. The CDR3 consists of 16 residues. Germline-derived CDR1 and CDR2 are MNHEY and SMNVEV (reference sequence). CDR3 sequence reads: CASSLSTRGPNQPQHF. The CDR3 region has the DNA TGTGCCAGCAGTTTAAGCACCCGGGGCCCTAATCAGCCCCAGCATTTT.

J is TRBJ2-1 and V is TRBV30; D gene ambiguous. The germline V gene encodes CDR1 GTSNPN and CDR2 SVGIG (reference sequence). Trimming removed 4 bases at V and 13 bases at J, with 17 bases between. The CDR3 contains 12 residues. DNA of the CDR3: TGTGCCTGGACGACCCGCCGGTTATCTCAGTTCTTC. This encodes CAWTTRRLSQFF.

This rearrangement joins TRBV6-9 to TRBJ2-1; D is unclear. Between the trimmed V and J ends, which lost 9 bases and 4 bases, there was a span of 19 bases. Germline V gives CDR1 MNHGY, CDR2 SVAAGI. This CDR3 is 15 amino acids long. This CDR3 reads CASPWVCRAYNEQFF. The CDR3 region has the DNA TGTGCCAGTCCTTGGGTTTGTCGAGCGTACAATGAGCAGTTCTTC.

The J gene is TRBJ2-5, the V gene TRBV20-1; D remains ambiguous. The CDR3 has 11 residues. CDR1 DFQATT and CDR2 SNEGSKA come from the germline V gene (reference sequence). The V end was cut by 7 bases, the J end by 5 bases, with 11 bases between. Here the CDR3 reads CSVLLGETQYF. The CDR3 coding sequence is TGCAGTGTCCTCCTGGGGGAGACCCAGTACTTC.

This rearrangement joins TRBV19 to TRBJ2-3; TRBD1 is a possible D gene (6 bases). The CDR3 sequence is 16 residues long. CDR1 is LNHDA and CDR2 is SQIVND in the germline V gene (reference sequence). V lost 6 bases and J lost 0, with 16 bases in between. The CDR3 sequence: CASRRGLGASTDTQYF. CDR3 DNA sequence: TGTGCCAGTAGGAGGGGGTTAGGGGCAAGCACAGATACGCAGTATTTT. The complete variable domain, with remaining parts taken from reference TRBV19 and TRBJ2-3, reads DGGITQSPKYLFRKEGQNVTLSCEQNLNHDAMYWYRQDPGQGLRLIYYSQIVNDFQKGDIAEGYSVSREKKESFPLTVTSAQKNPTAFYLCASRRGLGASTDTQYFGPGTRLTVL.

CDR3: CASSWVGLAGGHSYNEQFF. DNA for the CDR3: TGTGCCAGCAGTTGGGTTGGGCTAGCGGGGGGTCACTCCTACAATGAGCAGTTCTTC. The rearrangement uses TRBV28 and TRBJ2-1; 11 bases are a match to TRBD2. This CDR3 has 19 residues. The V segment lost 4 bases and the J segment 0 bases; nucleotides outside the gene matches: 11. From germline, CDR1 is MDHEN and CDR2 SYDVKM.

The J gene is TRBJ2-5, the V gene TRBV5-4; no clear D gene. The V end lost 0 bases, the J end lost 2 bases, and 2 bases lay between the germline ends. Germline CDR1 is SGHNT and CDR2 is YYREEE (reference sequence). The length of the CDR3 is 12 residues. The CDR3 spells CASSLDQETQYF. DNA of the CDR3: TGTGCCAGCAGCTTGGATCAAGAGACCCAGTACTTC.

J is TRBJ2-5 and V is TRBV11-3; D may be TRBD1 (6 bases). Germline loops: CDR1 SGHNT, CDR2 YENEEA. This CDR3 contains 13 residues. V gave up 5 bases and J gave up 1 base, with 8 bases separating them. The CDR3 loop reads CASSQDSQETQYF. CDR3 coding DNA: TGTGCCAGCAGCCAGGACAGCCAAGAGACCCAGTACTTC.

The chain couples TRBV13 to TRBJ2-7; D is tentatively TRBD1 or TRBD2 (7 bases each). V lost 8 bases to trimming and J lost 9 bases, with 23 bases between them. The CDR3 runs 14 residues. Germline loops: CDR1 PRHDT, CDR2 FYEKMQ (reference sequence). CDR3 nucleotide sequence: TGTGCCAGCGCCTCAGGGGGAGGGCCTTTTGGGCAGTACTTC. Encoded protein: CASASGGGPFGQYF.

This chain joins TRBV20-1 and TRBJ2-7; D may match TRBD1 or TRBD2 (5 bases each). Trimming cost V 4 bases and J 8 bases, with 12 bases left between them. Germline-derived CDR1 and CDR2 are DFQATT and SNEGSKA (reference sequence). This CDR3 comprises 11 residues. The chain's CDR3 is CSAKAGTKQYF. The CDR3 nucleotides are TGCAGTGCTAAGGCTGGGACCAAGCAGTACTTC.

This clone has a single count. The chain joins TRBV19 to TRBJ2-7; the match to TRBD2 covers 10 bases. V lost 0 bases, J lost 6 bases, and 11 bases stayed unmatched. This CDR3 comprises 17 residues. The germline gives CDR1 LNHDA, CDR2 SQIVND (reference sequence). CDR3: CASSIDGEVAGGLEQYF. DNA for the CDR3: TGTGCCAGTAGTATAGATGGTGAGGTAGCGGGAGGTCTCGAGCAGTACTTC. The variable domain in full, completed from reference TRBV19 and TRBJ2-7, reads DGGITQSPKYLFRKEGQNVTLSCEQNLNHDAMYWYRQDPGQGLRLIYYSQIVNDFQKGDIAEGYSVSREKKESFPLTVTSAQKNPTAFYLCASSIDGEVAGGLEQYFGPGTRLTVT.

Here the CDR3 reads CASSLDRGQVGQPQHF. The CDR3 DNA sequence: TGTGCCAGCAGCTTAGATCGGGGCCAGGTCGGTCAGCCCCAGCATTTT. The gene calls are TRBV11-3 and TRBJ1-5, with a tentative D call TRBD1 (5 bases). Germline V gene data show CDR1 as SGHNT and CDR2 as YENEEA. V was pared by 0 bases and J by 6 bases, with 15 bases between. CDR3 size: 16 residues.

The gene calls are TRBV6-5 and TRBJ1-2; TRBD1 agrees at 7 bases. Unmatched junction bases numbered 6, after V lost 5 bases and J lost 0 bases. The CDR3 loop spans 15 amino acids. The V gene's germline CDR1 is MNHEY and CDR2 SVGAGI. The CDR3: CASSPTGSTNYGYTF. Written as DNA, the CDR3 is TGTGCCAGCAGTCCGACAGGGTCCACTAACTATGGCTACACCTTC.

V gene TRBV29-1 combines with J gene TRBJ2-7; TRBD2 matches 13 bases. Germline loops: CDR1 SQVTM, CDR2 ANQGSEA. The CDR3 sequence is 18 residues long. V was clipped by 6 bases and J by 0 bases; unmatched bases: 14. The CDR3 protein is CSVIGAGTSGIGSYEQYF. For the CDR3, the DNA is TGCAGCGTAATCGGAGCCGGGACTAGCGGGATTGGCTCCTACGAGCAGTACTTC.

This chain joins TRBV5-4 and TRBJ2-5, with 13 positions matching TRBD2. J was trimmed by 5 bases and V by 4 bases; bases with no gene match: 8. Germline-derived CDR1 and CDR2 are SGHNT and YYREEE (reference sequence). The CDR3 sequence is 16 residues long. CDR3 sequence reads: CASSPPLTSGRETQYF. CDR3 DNA sequence: TGTGCCAGCAGCCCGCCCCTGACTAGCGGGAGGGAGACCCAGTACTTC.

The genes are TRBV28 and TRBJ1-5; D is ambiguous. Per the germline V gene, CDR1 is MDHEN and CDR2 is SYDVKM. The length of the CDR3 is 11 residues. V lost 5 bases to trimming and J lost 7 bases, with 6 bases between them. The CDR3 nucleotides are TGTGCCAGCAGTCTTAAGCAGCCCCAGCATTTT. This codes for CASSLKQPQHF.

The chain recombines TRBV7-8 with TRBJ2-4, with D possibly being TRBD1 (5 bases). CDR3 length: 15 amino acids. Trimming removed 1 base at V and 4 bases at J, with 11 bases between. Germline-derived CDR1 and CDR2 are SGHVS and FQNEAQ. CDR3 amino acids: CASSLGGQEKNIQYF. CDR3 nucleotides: TGTGCCAGCAGCTTAGGGGGCCAGGAGAAAAACATTCAGTACTTC. The entire variable domain, with the rest obtained from reference TRBV7-8 and TRBJ2-4, is as follows: GAGVSQSPRYKVAKRGQDVALRCDPISGHVSLFWYQQALGQGPEFLTYFQNEAQLDKSGLPSDRFFAERPEGSVSTLKIQRTQQEDSAVYLCASSLGGQEKNIQYFGAGTRLSVL.

The rearrangement joins TRBV7-5 to TRBJ2-3. TRBV7-5 counts as a pseudogene. The CDR3 loop spans 11 amino acids. The CDR3 reads CARSRKDTQYF. The CDR3 DNA reads TGTGCCAGAAGCCGAAAAGATACGCAGTATTTT.

This clone was recorded only once. The chain joins TRBV2 to TRBJ1-2; the match to TRBD1 covers 9 bases. This CDR3 spans 15 amino acids. Germline CDR1 is SNHLY and CDR2 is FYNNEI. Trimming at V came to 2 bases and at J to 9 bases, leaving 10 bases not matched to a gene. CDR3 in DNA: TGTGCCAGCAGTGAAAGGGGAGGACAGGGGATTCGCTACACCTTC. Its protein is CASSERGGQGIRYTF.

The chain is built from TRBV2 and TRBJ1-5, with 9 bases lining up with TRBD1. Germline CDR1 is SNHLY and CDR2 is FYNNEI. Trimming at V came to 6 bases and at J to 5 bases, leaving 2 bases not matched to a gene. The CDR3 is 13 residues long. CDR3 sequence reads: CASRRTGDQPQHF. CDR3 coding DNA: TGTGCCAGCAGAAGGACAGGGGATCAGCCCCAGCATTTT.